The rows below give T cell receptor beta chains drawn from one sample of a study of siplizumab effects on memory and regulatory T cells. Libraries were prepared by immunoSEQ multiplex PCR; TCRdb keeps only in-frame clonotypes and omits some of them. The sample records some 100,000 clones, about 90% being singletons. Sequencing input: Tregs sorted from blood. These receptors all stem from a human donor in good health. Each CDR3 is given with its conserved first and last residue. A D gene is named only where the DNA matches it firmly. Size values are once, few and many counts, or a class for expanded clones, and some rows have none.

V gene,D gene,clone size,J gene,CDR3 protein,CDR3 DNA
TRBV5-1,-,-,TRBJ2-5,CASSLEGEETQYF,TGCGCCAGCAGCTTGGAAGGGGAAGAGACCCAGTACTTC
TRBV18,-,-,TRBJ2-2,CASSPRSLDTGELFF,TGTGCCAGCTCACCACGCTCCCTCGACACCGGGGAGCTGTTTTTT
TRBV5-1,-,-,TRBJ2-7,CASSLNLGQAIF,TGCGCCAGCAGCTTGAATTTGGGACAAGCGATATTC
TRBV7-9,-,-,TRBJ1-1,CASSSQGNTEAFF,TGTGCCAGCAGCTCTCAGGGGAACACTGAAGCTTTCTTT
TRBV5-1,-,-,TRBJ1-2,CASSLDYGYTF,TGCGCCAGCAGCCTTGACTATGGCTACACCTTC
TRBV5-4,TRBD2,-,TRBJ2-5,CASSLGLAGGPKTQYF,TGTGCCAGCAGCTTAGGGCTAGCGGGGGGGCCGAAGACCCAGTACTTC
TRBV10-2,TRBD1,-,TRBJ1-2,CASSEVQGAGYTF,TGCGCCAGCAGTGAGGTACAGGGGGCTGGCTACACCTTC
TRBV12-5,TRBD2,-,TRBJ2-7,CASGTGSGASYEQYF,TGTGCTAGTGGGACGGGGAGCGGGGCCTCCTACGAGCAGTACTTC
TRBV18,-,many,TRBJ2-3,CASSPVPAGESTQYF,TGTGCCAGCTCACCGGTTCCGGCCGGAGAGAGTACGCAGTATTTT
TRBV6-5,-,-,TRBJ2-7,CASMDSLYEQYF,TGTGCCAGCATGGACAGCCTCTACGAGCAGTACTTC
TRBV19,-,-,TRBJ2-7,CASSYGGISYEQYF,TGTGCCAGTAGTTATGGGGGGATCTCCTACGAGCAGTACTTC
TRBV18,-,-,TRBJ1-4,CASSLQGFNEKLFF,TGTGCCAGCTCACTACAGGGTTTTAATGAAAAACTGTTTTTT